This T cell receptor (beta chain) was obtained from a study of OX40 agonist ivuxolimab in advanced cancers. About the research overall: The patients got ivuxolimab, which is an agonistic anti-OX40 (CD134) antibody. Of the patients, three showed partial responses, one with hepatocellular carcinoma and two with cutaneous melanoma.

Generated by immunoSEQ multiplex PCR, the TCRdb table keeps only in-frame clones and is missing some. The profile shows approximately 49,000 clones, around four fifths of them singletons. The CDR3 is made up of 13 amino acids. CDR1 ENHRY and CDR2 SYGVKD come from the germline V gene. J lost 6 bases, V lost 5 bases, and 3 bases had no gene match. This clone counts as medium-sized. The source was CD4+ or CD8+ T cells sorted from blood, collected in a trial of the OX40 agonist ivuxolimab. The chain uses TRBV10-3 and TRBJ2-1, with 8 bases matching TRBD2. The sequence came from an adult with an advanced solid tumor such as melanoma, head and neck, liver or kidney cancer. The CDR3: CAISPGTSNEQFF. CDR3 nucleotides: TGTGCCATCAGTCCCGGGACTAGCAATGAGCAGTTCTTC.